This paragraph covers one T cell receptor beta chain sequence. The V end lost 0 bases, the J end lost 12 bases, and 16 bases lay between the germline ends. Germline V gives CDR1 SGHDT, CDR2 YYEEEE. The CDR3 has 14 residues. This sample was taken from a study of cytomegalovirus exposure and HLA in healthy donors. This PCR relied on a set of 60 Vbeta primers and 13 Jbeta primers. Only in-frame clones appear in the TCRdb table, and some are missing; sequencing was by immunoSEQ multiplex PCR. The sample consists of under 200,000 clones, roughly 88% of them appearing once. The origin of this receptor is a man aged 50 to 60 in good health and CMV-seropositive. The chain joins TRBV5-6 to TRBJ2-1; possibly TRBD1 for D (5 bases). The sample was PBMCs. The CDR3 sequence: CASSLGSWSQGQFF. CDR3 nucleotide sequence: TGTGCCAGCAGCTTGGGATCGTGGAGCCAGGGGCAGTTCTTC. Variable domain in full (rest from reference TRBV5-6 and TRBJ2-1): DAGVTQSPTHLIKTRGQQVTLRCSPKSGHDTVSWYQQALGQGPQFIFQYYEEEERQRGNFPDRFSGHQFPNYSSELNVNALLLGDSALYLCASSLGSWSQGQFFGPGTRLTVL.